This TCR beta chain is from a study of T cell responses to AZD1222 COVID-19 vaccine. The study's findings and limits: Spike-spanning, vaccine-associated CD4 TCRs were dominant at 160-218 and 743-854. Repertoire sampling occurred only after the peak T cell response.

Combined were second doses at about 4 or about 12 weeks. Germline loops: CDR1 LGHDT, CDR2 YNNKEL (reference sequence). This CDR3 contains 15 residues. The junction had 12 bases not matched to a gene; V was cut back by 4 bases and J by 9 bases. Measured with immunoSEQ multiplex PCR; TCRdb has only the in-frame clones, and not every one. This table has around 140,000 clones, roughly nine tenths appearing once. As for this clone: As yet, its antigen is unknown.

The TCR comes from an adult who received the AZD1222 COVID-19 vaccine. The source material was peripheral blood, sampled 28 days after the second AZD1222 dose. The chain recombines TRBV3-1 (or the pseudogene TRBV3-2) with TRBJ2-1; 7 bases line up with TRBD2. CDR3 nucleotide sequence: TGTGCCAGCAGCCGGACTGGGAGGGTGAGGGGTGAGCAGTTCTTC. Amino acid sequence: CASSRTGRVRGEQFF.